The clone carrying this T cell receptor beta chain appeared many times. Through Arm-PCR of CDR3 regions and iRepertoire HTBI primers, TCR beta libraries were built. One entry per CDR3 protein results from TCRdb running MiXCR on the multiplex PCR reads. The table has about 540,000 distinct CDR3 sequences, approximately 15% seen once. CDR1 LNHDA and CDR2 SQIVND come from the germline V gene (reference sequence). The CDR3 has 15 amino acids. The V gene end was trimmed by 6 bases and the J gene end by 5 bases; junction bases not matched to a gene: 10. The entry originates in a study of regulatory T cells in long-lasting Graves disease. Time point meaning: newly diagnosed GD, antithyroid drugs for less than 3 months. PBMC-extracted RNA yielded the TCR library. In addition, the sample was reused for a study of T cells in Graves' hyperthyroidism and ophthalmopathy.

Sequences were derived from peripheral blood mononuclear cells (PBMCs), sampled at new diagnosis, from a patient treated with antithyroid drugs. J is TRBJ2-1 and V is TRBV19, with 7 bases that match TRBD2. The origin of this receptor is a man under 40 with Graves disease. The CDR3 nucleotides are TGTGCCAGTAGCCGCTTGCAGGGAGGGAACAATGAGCAGTTCTTC. The encoded protein is CASSRLQGGNNEQFF. Variable domain in full (rest from reference TRBV19 and TRBJ2-1): DGGITQSPKYLFRKEGQNVTLSCEQNLNHDAMYWYRQDPGQGLRLIYYSQIVNDFQKGDIAEGYSVSREKKESFPLTVTSAQKNPTAFYLCASSRLQGGNNEQFFGPGTRLTVL.